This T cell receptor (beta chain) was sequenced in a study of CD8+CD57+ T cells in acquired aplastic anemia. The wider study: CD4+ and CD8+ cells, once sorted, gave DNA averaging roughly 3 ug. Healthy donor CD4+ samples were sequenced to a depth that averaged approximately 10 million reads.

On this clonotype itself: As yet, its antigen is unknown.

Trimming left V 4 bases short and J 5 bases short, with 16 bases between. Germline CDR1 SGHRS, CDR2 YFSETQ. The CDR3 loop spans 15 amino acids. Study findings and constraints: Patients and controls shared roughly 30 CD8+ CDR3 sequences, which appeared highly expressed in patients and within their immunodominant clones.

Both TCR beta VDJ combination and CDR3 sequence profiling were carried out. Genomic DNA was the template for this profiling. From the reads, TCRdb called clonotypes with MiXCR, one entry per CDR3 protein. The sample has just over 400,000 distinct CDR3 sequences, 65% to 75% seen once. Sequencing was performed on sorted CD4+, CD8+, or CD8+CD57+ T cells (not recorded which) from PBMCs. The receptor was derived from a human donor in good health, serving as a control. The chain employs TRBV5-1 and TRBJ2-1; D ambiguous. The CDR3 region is CASSPPQRLDNEQFF. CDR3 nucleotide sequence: TGCGCCAGCAGCCCACCTCAACGGCTGGACAATGAGCAGTTCTTC.